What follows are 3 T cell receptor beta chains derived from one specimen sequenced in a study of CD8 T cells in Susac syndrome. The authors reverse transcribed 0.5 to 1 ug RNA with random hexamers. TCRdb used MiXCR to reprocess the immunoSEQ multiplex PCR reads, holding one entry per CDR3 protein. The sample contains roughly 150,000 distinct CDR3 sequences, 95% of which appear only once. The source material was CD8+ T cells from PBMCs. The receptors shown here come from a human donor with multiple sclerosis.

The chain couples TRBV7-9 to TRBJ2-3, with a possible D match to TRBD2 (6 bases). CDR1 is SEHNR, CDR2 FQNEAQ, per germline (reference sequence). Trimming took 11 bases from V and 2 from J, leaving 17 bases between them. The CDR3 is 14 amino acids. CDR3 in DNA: TGTGCCGGAGAACCGGGAGCGAACACAGATACGCAGTATTTT. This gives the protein CAGEPGANTDTQYF.

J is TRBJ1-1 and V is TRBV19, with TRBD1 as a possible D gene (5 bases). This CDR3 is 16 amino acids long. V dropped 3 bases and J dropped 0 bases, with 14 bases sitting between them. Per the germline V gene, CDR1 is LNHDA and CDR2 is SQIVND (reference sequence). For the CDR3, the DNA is TGTGCCAGTAGTATCGGGTGGGGGACCTTGAACACTGAAGCTTTCTTT. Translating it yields CASSIGWGTLNTEAFF.

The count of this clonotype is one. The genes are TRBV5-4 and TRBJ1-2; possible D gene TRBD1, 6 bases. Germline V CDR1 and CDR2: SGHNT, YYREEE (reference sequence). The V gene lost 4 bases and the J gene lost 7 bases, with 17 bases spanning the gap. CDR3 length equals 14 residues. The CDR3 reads CASSATGIYSGYTF. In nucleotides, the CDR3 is TGTGCCAGCAGCGCCACAGGGATATATAGTGGCTACACCTTC.